Listed here are 8 T cell receptor beta chains from one sample, sequenced in a study of cytomegalovirus exposure and HLA in healthy donors. The PCR made use of 60 Vbeta and 13 Jbeta primers. Profiled with immunoSEQ multiplex PCR; TCRdb holds only in-frame clones, not every one. This sample yields about 170,000 clones, of which around 82% are seen a single time; more than 0.35% belongs to the top ten. Material for sequencing was PBMCs. The receptors here all came from a boy aged 2 to 9 in good health and CMV-seronegative.

This chain joins TRBV6-1 and TRBJ2-5; no clear D. V dropped 2 bases and J dropped 5 bases, with 9 bases sitting between them. This CDR3 comprises 13 residues. CDR1 and CDR2 (germline): MNHNS, SASEGT. The CDR3 DNA follows: TGTGCCAGCAGTGAATATTCCCCTGAGACCCAGTACTTC. Translating gives CASSEYSPETQYF.

The rearrangement links TRBV19 to TRBJ2-7; 10 positions match TRBD1. Germline assignment: CDR1 LNHDA and CDR2 SQIVND (reference sequence). Trimming at V came to 7 bases and at J to 0 bases, leaving 6 bases not matched to a gene. CDR3 size: 15 residues. CDR3 sequence reads: CASTPGTGVSYEQYF. As DNA, the CDR3 is TGTGCCAGTACCCCCGGGACAGGGGTCTCCTACGAGCAGTACTTC.

The chain carries TRBV11-2 and TRBJ2-1; 9 bases match TRBD2. The V gene's germline CDR1 is SGHAT and CDR2 FQNNGV. The CDR3 has 16 amino acids. The V gene end was trimmed by 1 base and the J gene end by 7 bases; junction bases not matched to a gene: 8. The DNA of the CDR3 is TGTGCCAGCAGCTTAGTTTGGGCGGGAGGGAGAAATGAGCAGTTCTTC. Its translation is CASSLVWAGGRNEQFF.

This clone was recorded once. This chain connects TRBV18 to TRBJ2-4, with D unresolved. V lost 6 bases and J lost 2, with 8 bases in between. The CDR3 runs to 13 residues. Germline values: CDR1 KGHSH, CDR2 LQKENI. In DNA form, the CDR3 reads TGTGCCAGCTCGGCCCAGTCCAAAAACATTCAGTACTTC. As protein: CASSAQSKNIQYF.

This clone was seen a handful of times. This CDR3 is CASSVPGGRAFF. The DNA of the CDR3 is TGTGCCAGCAGTGTCCCGGGGGGTAGAGCTTTCTTT. The chain couples TRBV2 to TRBJ1-1, with a possible D match to TRBD1 (5 bases). Trimming left V 4 bases short and J 10 bases short, with 13 bases between. This CDR3 contains 12 residues. Looked up from germline, CDR1 is SNHLY and CDR2 is FYNNEI.

This chain uses TRBV10-3 with TRBJ2-7; D is possibly TRBD2 (6 bases). There are 14 residues in the CDR3. Trimming stripped 4 bases from V and 6 bases from J, with 16 bases between. Germline CDR1 reads ENHRY; CDR2 reads SYGVKD. For the CDR3, the DNA is TGTGCCATCAGTGGGAGTGGAGGGTTAGTCGAGCAGTACTTC. Its protein is CAISGSGGLVEQYF.

This chain connects TRBV6-5 to TRBJ2-7; D is ambiguous. Germline loops: CDR1 MNHEY, CDR2 SVGAGI. This CDR3 is built from 12 residues. V was shortened by 2 bases and J by 6 bases, with 8 bases between the two germline ends. Written as DNA, the CDR3 is TGTGCCAGCAGTTACCCTGGGCCCGAGCAGTACTTC. Translated, it gives CASSYPGPEQYF.

The V call is TRBV5-4, the J call TRBJ1-2; TRBD1 agrees at 7 bases. Trimming at V came to 1 base and at J to 8 bases, leaving 11 bases not matched to a gene. Germline V CDR1 and CDR2: SGHNT, YYREEE (reference sequence). CDR3 size: 15 residues. The CDR3 bases are TGTGCCAGCAGCTTGACTGCGACAGGGACGCGCGGCTACACCTTC. Its protein product is CASSLTATGTRGYTF.